The 21 T cell receptor beta chains below were found in one sample sequenced in a study of regulatory T cells in long-lasting Graves disease. The sample's time point: newly diagnosed GD, antithyroid drugs for less than 3 months. The TCR library was prepared using RNA isolated from PBMCs. Arm-PCR of CDR3 regions with iRepertoire HTBI primers generated TCR beta libraries. A single record per CDR3 protein comes from TCRdb applying MiXCR to the multiplex PCR reads. In the table there are 400,000 to 550,000 distinct CDR3 sequences, about 15% of which are singletons. These same records also appear under a second study, on T cells in Graves' hyperthyroidism and ophthalmopathy.

Sequenced material: peripheral blood mononuclear cells (PBMCs), taken at new diagnosis, from a patient treated with antithyroid drugs. The receptors stem from a woman under 40 with Graves disease.

Comments on this clonotype: This sequence may be a read error, since a much larger clone differs from it by one base. This rearrangement joins TRBV7-9 to TRBJ2-1; D gene uncertain. This CDR3 region has 20 residues. Germline V lookup: CDR1 SEHNR, CDR2 FQNEAQ (reference sequence). V gave up 10 bases and J gave up 0 bases, with 31 bases separating them. The CDR3 sequence is CANTVISWIPRIGSYNEQFF. In nucleotides, the CDR3 is TGTGCCAACACCGTCATTTCGTGGATCCCCCGCATCGGCTCCTACAATGAGCAGTTCTTC.

The table lists this clonotype with many counts. The rearrangement links TRBV28 to TRBJ2-3; TRBD1 might be the D (6 bases). V was shortened by 5 bases and J by 2 bases, with 8 bases between the two germline ends. CDR3 length: 13 amino acids. Germline CDR1 is MDHEN and CDR2 is SYDVKM. The CDR3 sequence: CASSGGSTDTQYF. The DNA of the CDR3 is TGTGCCAGCAGTGGGGGCTCCACAGATACGCAGTATTTT. The entire variable domain, with the rest obtained from reference TRBV28 and TRBJ2-3, is as follows: DVKVTQSSRYLVKRTGEKVFLECVQDMDHENMFWYRQDPGLGLRLIYFSYDVKMKEKGDIPEGYSVSREKKERFSLILESASTNQTSMYLCASSGGSTDTQYFGPGTRLTVL.

The chain recombines TRBV6-2 or TRBV6-3 with TRBJ2-7; no firm D call. V lost 2 bases and J lost 3, with 8 bases in between. Germline CDR1 and CDR2: MNHEY and SVGEGT. This CDR3 is 13 amino acids long. CDR3 region: CASSYGKNYEQYF. The CDR3 DNA reads TGTGCCAGCAGTTACGGAAAAAACTACGAGCAGTACTTC.

This clonotype was recorded many times. The J gene is TRBJ2-1, the V gene TRBV20-1; 7 bases match TRBD2. The length of the CDR3 is 14 residues. Germline V CDR1 and CDR2: DFQATT, SNEGSKA (reference sequence). The trim removed 3 bases at V and 6 bases at J, leaving 8 bases unmatched. In DNA, the CDR3 is TGCAGTGCTAGTCGTGCGGGAGTAAGCAATGAGCAGTTCTTC. This translates into CSASRAGVSNEQFF.

This clonotype was observed many times. The chain is built from TRBV20-1 and TRBJ2-5; 11 nucleotides match TRBD2. Germline trimming cut 6 bases from V and 4 bases from J; bases unmatched to any gene: 13. The CDR3 runs 16 residues. Germline assignment: CDR1 DFQATT and CDR2 SNEGSKA (reference sequence). CDR3 sequence reads: CSAIAGGPVGRETQYF. The CDR3 DNA follows: TGCAGTGCAATAGCGGGAGGGCCGGTGGGTCGAGAGACCCAGTACTTC.

V is TRBV15 and J is TRBJ2-1; no definite D call. CDR3 size: 15 residues. Trimming removed 1 base at V and 0 bases at J, with 7 bases between. CDR1 is LNHNV, CDR2 YYDKDF, per germline (reference sequence). The CDR3: CATSRGVHSYNEQFF. Written as DNA, the CDR3 is TGTGCCACCAGCAGAGGAGTTCACTCCTACAATGAGCAGTTCTTC.

The chain employs TRBV4-3 and TRBJ2-7; D perhaps matches TRBD1 (6 bases). Germline loops: CDR1 LGHNA, CDR2 YSLEER. Trimming stripped 1 base from V and 5 bases from J, with 12 bases between. CDR3 length: 14 amino acids. The CDR3 loop reads CASSQGLPGDEQYF. CDR3 in DNA: TGCGCCAGCAGCCAAGGCTTGCCAGGGGACGAGCAGTACTTC.

About this clonotype itself: Given a much more abundant clone one base away, this may be a read error. The chain is built from TRBV28 and TRBJ2-2, with 9 bases that match TRBD2. Germline lookup yields CDR1 MDHEN and CDR2 SYDVKM. The length of the CDR3 is 15 residues. J was trimmed by 7 bases and V by 3 bases; bases with no gene match: 6. CDR3: CASSFASGAIGELFF. In DNA, the CDR3 is TGTGCCAGCAGTTTTGCTAGCGGGGCAATCGGGGAGCTGTTTTTT.

In regard to this clonotype: A read error may be the cause here, since a much bigger clone is one base away. The genes are TRBV6-2 or TRBV6-3 and TRBJ1-4; no firm D call. Between the trimmed V and J ends, which lost 2 bases and 7 bases, there was a span of 14 bases. The CDR3 runs to 15 residues. Germline V gives CDR1 MNHEY, CDR2 SVGEGT. CDR3 nucleotide sequence: TGTGCCAGCAGTTACGAGGCCAGTAGCGGTGAAAAACTGTTTTTT. As protein: CASSYEASSGEKLFF.

This clonotype has more than one count but fewer than ten. CDR3 DNA sequence: TGCGCCAGCACCCGACAGGGGAGCGACGAGCAGTACTTC. This translates into CASTRQGSDEQYF. The chain employs TRBV5-1 and TRBJ2-7, with 8 positions matching TRBD1. In germline, CDR1 is SGHRS, CDR2 YFSETQ. V shed 6 bases, J shed 5 bases, and the junction held 7 bases outside the gene matches. The CDR3 loop spans 13 amino acids.

For this clonotype: At one end, the junction sequence differs from germline, possibly due to a read error. The rearrangement links TRBV2 to TRBJ2-3; the D gene is possibly TRBD1 (6 bases). Germline loops: CDR1 SNHLY, CDR2 FYNNEI. The CDR3 sequence is 15 residues long. The CDR3 nucleotides are TGTGCCAGCGGTCACAGGACAGCTAACACAGATTCGCAGTATTTT. Encoded protein: CASGHRTANTDSQYF.

This clonotype showed up many times. The chain carries TRBV7-8 and TRBJ2-7; TRBD1 agrees at 9 bases. Germline V gene data show CDR1 as SGHVS and CDR2 as FQNEAQ. CDR3 length: 13 residues. Losses at the gene ends were 5 bases for V and 5 bases for J; bases not matched to a gene: 4. CDR3 region: CASSQRTGDEQYF. CDR3 DNA sequence: TGTGCCAGCAGCCAAAGGACAGGGGACGAGCAGTACTTC.

This clonotype has ten or more counts. The chain carries TRBV11-2 and TRBJ2-6; D call uncertain. There are 18 residues in the CDR3. The V gene's germline CDR1 is SGHAT and CDR2 FQNNGV. The germline V and J ends were trimmed by 5 bases and 0 bases, with 17 bases remaining between them. The DNA for the CDR3 is TGTGCCAGCAGCGTAGGGTGGCGGACCATCTCTGGGGCCAACGTCCTGACTTTC. Its translation: CASSVGWRTISGANVLTF.

The chain joins TRBV7-9 to TRBJ1-6, with unresolved D. Germline assignment: CDR1 SEHNR and CDR2 FQNEAQ (reference sequence). The CDR3 length is 14 residues. The V gene lost 0 bases and the J gene lost 7 bases, with 7 bases spanning the gap. The CDR3 here is CASSLARRNSPLHF. Written as DNA, the CDR3 is TGTGCCAGCAGCTTAGCCAGGAGGAATTCACCCCTCCACTTT.

This clonotype occurred many times. The chain has TRBV18 and TRBJ1-2, with a possible D match to TRBD1 (5 bases). This CDR3 comprises 11 residues. Germline V gives CDR1 KGHSH, CDR2 LQKENI. V was clipped by 3 bases and J by 8 bases, with 7 bases between them. The CDR3 coding sequence is TGTGCCAGCTCACCTCGACAGGGCTACACCTTC. It yields the protein CASSPRQGYTF.

This clonotype has just a few counts. This rearrangement joins TRBV13 to TRBJ2-7, with 10 nucleotides matching TRBD1. J lost 4 bases, V lost 2 bases, and 11 bases had no gene match. Germline V gene sequence: CDR1 PRHDT, CDR2 FYEKMQ (reference sequence). The CDR3 runs 17 residues. The CDR3 loop reads CASSLWGRQGASYEQYF. The CDR3 DNA is TGTGCCAGCAGCTTATGGGGTAGACAGGGGGCATCATACGAGCAGTACTTC.

This clonotype has a count of ten or more. The chain links TRBV7-9 to TRBJ2-1, with 9 bases fitting TRBD1. The CDR3 has 17 amino acids. V gave up 4 bases and J gave up 4 bases; unmatched junction bases: 11. CDR1 SEHNR and CDR2 FQNEAQ come from the germline V gene (reference sequence). CDR3 bases: TGTGCCAGCAGCTCCCCCAACCCCGGGACAGGGTACAATGAGCAGTTCTTC. Protein product: CASSSPNPGTGYNEQFF. Complete variable domain (other parts from reference TRBV7-9 and TRBJ2-1): DTGVSQNPRHKITKRGQNVTFRCDPISEHNRLYWYRQTLGQGPEFLTYFQNEAQLEKSRLLSDRFSAERPKGSFSTLEIQRTEQGDSAMYLCASSSPNPGTGYNEQFFGPGTRLTVL.

This clonotype turned up a few times. V is TRBV9 and J is TRBJ1-2, with D uncertain. Germline V gene data show CDR1 as SGDLS and CDR2 as YYNGEE. The V and J ends lost 0 bases and 6 bases respectively, with 9 bases between them. The CDR3 is 13 amino acids. CDR3 region: CASSVEVWDGYTF. The CDR3 nucleotides read TGTGCCAGCAGCGTAGAGGTATGGGATGGCTACACCTTC.

This clonotype has at least ten counts. V is TRBV2 and J is TRBJ2-7, with a possible D match to TRBD1 (6 bases). The CDR3 runs 13 residues. Trimming removed 10 bases from V and 2 bases from J, with 15 bases in between. Germline-derived CDR1 and CDR2 are SNHLY and FYNNEI. In DNA form, the CDR3 reads TGTGCCACACACAGGGCCCAAACCTACGAGCAGTACTTC. The encoded protein is CATHRAQTYEQYF.

This clonotype was recorded at least ten times. The chain combines TRBV4-2 with TRBJ2-7; 9 nucleotides line up with TRBD2. CDR1 is LGHNA and CDR2 is YNFKEQ in the germline V gene. The CDR3 length is 16 residues. V lost 1 base to trimming and J lost 0 bases; unmatched junction nucleotides: 4. This chain's CDR3 is CASSQVSTSGSYEQYF. The CDR3 bases are TGTGCCAGCAGCCAAGTCTCGACTAGCGGCTCCTACGAGCAGTACTTC.

This chain connects TRBV7-3 to TRBJ2-7, with TRBD2 identical over 8 bases. The CDR3 has 15 residues. The ends lost 2 bases at V and 1 base at J; junction bases unmatched: 4. Germline CDR1 is SGHTA and CDR2 is FQGTGA. The CDR3 protein is CASSLDGTSSYEQYF. As DNA, the CDR3 is TGTGCCAGCAGCTTAGATGGGACTAGTTCCTACGAGCAGTACTTC.